These T cell receptor beta chains were read from a single sample in a study of CD8+ T cells in alopecia areata. Some clones are missing from TCRdb's copy, which holds only in-frame ones; the method was immunoSEQ multiplex PCR. Of about 37,000 clones listed, 45% to 70% were seen once; the top ten hold approximately 2%. Input material: CD4+ Tregs sorted from blood. Receptor source: a human donor with alopecia areata. CDR3s include the opening cysteine and the closing phenylalanine or tryptophan. Fields, in order: clone size, D gene, V gene, CDR3 length, J gene, CDR3 DNA, CDR3 protein. D genes are given only for firm matches. Part of the rows lack a size; the others show once, few, many or a class for expanded clones.

>NA|NA|TRBV5-4|13|TRBJ1-6
TGTGCCAGCAGCTTGGAATCATATTCACCCCTCCACTTT
CASSLESYSPLHF
>once|NA|TRBV11-2|14|TRBJ1-2
TGTGCCAGCAACCATGGGGGTCGAGCTGGTGGCTACACCTTC
CASNHGGRAGGYTF
>NA|TRBD2|TRBV27|15|TRBJ2-1
TGTGCCAGCAGTAAAGGGACTAGCGTTTTGACCCTGAAGTTCTTC
CASSKGTSVLTLKFF
>NA|TRBD2|TRBV4-1|16|TRBJ2-1
TGCGCCAGCAGCCACCGCGGGGGGGCCCCTTCTAATGAGCAGTTCTTC
CASSHRGGAPSNEQFF
>NA|NA|TRBV7-9|13|TRBJ1-1
TGTGCCAGCAGCTATTTAGTGGCGCCCCGAGCTTTCTTT
CASSYLVAPRAFF
>few|TRBD2|TRBV7-2|17|TRBJ2-1
TGTGCCAGCAGCCCCCACGGGACTAGCGGGGGGGCGTATGAGCAGTTCTTC
CASSPHGTSGGAYEQFF
>NA|TRBD1|TRBV7-2|14|TRBJ2-5
TGTGCCACTCGGGACAGCTATTACCAAGAGACCCAGTACTTC
CATRDSYYQETQYF
>NA|NA|TRBV5-5|15|TRBJ2-7
TGTGCCAGCAGCTTAGGAACATTACAGAACTACGAGCAGTACTTC
CASSLGTLQNYEQYF
>NA|NA|TRBV9|14|TRBJ1-2
TGTGCCAGCAGCCCCCGACTGGCTAACTATGGCTACACCTTC
CASSPRLANYGYTF
>NA|NA|TRBV14|15|TRBJ2-1
TGTGCCAGCAGCCAAGTTTGGGGGGTGAGCAATGAGCAGTTCTTC
CASSQVWGVSNEQFF
>few|TRBD1|TRBV7-2|14|TRBJ2-1
TGTGCCAGCGGGAGACAGGGGGCTTTCAATGAGCAGTTCTTC
CASGRQGAFNEQFF
>NA|TRBD1|TRBV7-2|14|TRBJ2-7
TGTGCCAGCAGCATGGGACAGCCACCCTACGAGCAGTACTTC
CASSMGQPPYEQYF
>NA|TRBD1|TRBV5-1|15|TRBJ1-5
TGCGCCAGCAGCTCGGGACAGGGCGGCAATCAGCCCCAGCATTTT
CASSSGQGGNQPQHF
>NA|NA|TRBV7-2|13|TRBJ2-3
TGTGCCAGCAGCTTAAGGGGAGGAGATACGCAGTATTTT
CASSLRGGDTQYF
>once|NA|TRBV5-1|16|TRBJ2-7
TGCGCCAGCAGAAGGGCAGCGGCCTATAGCGTTTACGAGCAGTACTTC
CASRRAAAYSVYEQYF
>NA|NA|TRBV4-3|14|TRBJ2-3
TGCGCCAGCAGCCAAGATCAAGGGATCGATACGCAGTATTTT
CASSQDQGIDTQYF
>few|TRBD1|TRBV7-2|14|TRBJ2-7
TGTGCCAGCAGCCGCCGGGACAGCCCTTACGAGCAGTACTTC
CASSRRDSPYEQYF
>NA|TRBD2|TRBV23-1|15|TRBJ2-1
TGCGCCAGCCCCACTTGGGGGGGGGATTACAATGAGCAGTTCTTC
CASPTWGGDYNEQFF
>once|NA|TRBV18|14|TRBJ2-2
TGTGCCAGCTCACCACTTTTGAACACCGGGGAGCTGTTTTTT
CASSPLLNTGELFF
>few|NA|TRBV5-1|13|TRBJ2-7
TGCGCCAGCAGCTTTTTGAGGGAAAGTGAGCAGTACTTC
CASSFLRESEQYF
>NA|NA|TRBV19|15|TRBJ1-5
TGTGCCAGTAGTATATTTGGACAGCTTAATCAGCCCCAGCATTTT
CASSIFGQLNQPQHF
>NA|TRBD1|TRBV27|14|TRBJ2-5
TGTGCCAGCAGTTTCCAGGGGGAAGGAAAGACCCAGTACTTC
CASSFQGEGKTQYF
>few|TRBD1|TRBV10-1|13|TRBJ1-1
TGCGCCAGATGGACAGGGGGCAACACTGAAGCTTTCTTT
CARWTGGNTEAFF
>NA|NA|TRBV18|13|TRBJ2-5
TGTGCCAGCTCACCACAGGGTCAAGAGACCCAGTACTTC
CASSPQGQETQYF
>NA|NA|TRBV29-1|12|TRBJ1-4
TGCAGCGTCCAAGACTACAATGAAAAACTGTTTTTT
CSVQDYNEKLFF
>NA|NA|TRBV5-1|14|TRBJ1-3
TGCGCCAGCAGCAACGAGGGCTCTGGAAACACCATATATTTT
CASSNEGSGNTIYF